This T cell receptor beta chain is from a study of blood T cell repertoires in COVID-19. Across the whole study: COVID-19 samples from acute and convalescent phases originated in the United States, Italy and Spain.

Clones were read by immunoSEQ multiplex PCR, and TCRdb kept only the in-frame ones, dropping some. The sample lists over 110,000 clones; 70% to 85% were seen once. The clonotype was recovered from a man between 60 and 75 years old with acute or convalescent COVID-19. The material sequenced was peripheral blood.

The CDR3 sequence is CASSQDMVSGNIQYF. The CDR3 region has the DNA TGTGCCAGCAGCCAAGATATGGTTTCGGGGAACATTCAGTACTTC. V is TRBV3-1 (or the pseudogene TRBV3-2) and J is TRBJ2-4, with D possibly being TRBD2 (5 bases). This CDR3 has 15 residues. Germline values: CDR1 LGHDT, CDR2 YNNKEL (reference sequence). Trimming removed 0 bases from V and 7 bases from J, with 13 bases in between.